The rows below give T cell receptor beta chains drawn from one sample of a study of long-term antiretroviral therapy in people with HIV. The assay was immunoSEQ multiplex PCR, and TCRdb's table has in-frame clones only and misses some. In the table there are about 33,000 clones, about 74% of which are singletons. The material was unsorted PBMCs, obtained 2 years after starting antiretroviral therapy. The receptors originated from a woman aged 45-65 years with HIV. Each CDR3 is given with its conserved first and last residue. A D gene is named only where the DNA matches it firmly. The listing skips clone size in some rows; elsewhere it reads once, few, many or a size class.

j_call cdr3_length clone_size d_call v_call cdr3_aa cdr3_nt
TRBJ2-2 15 NA NA TRBV27 CASSAGTSDTGELFF TGTGCCAGCAGTGCCGGGACCTCGGACACCGGGGAGCTGTTTTTT
TRBJ2-2 14 NA NA TRBV4-2 CASSQEAATGELFF TGTGCCAGCAGCCAAGAGGCGGCCACCGGGGAGCTGTTTTTT
TRBJ2-5 16 NA NA TRBV7-6 CASSSDSGRWGETQYF TGTGCCAGCAGCTCTGATTCGGGACGCTGGGGAGAGACCCAGTACTTC
TRBJ2-1 13 NA NA TRBV11-1 CASTYRTGNEQFF TGTGCCAGCACCTATCGTACAGGGAATGAGCAGTTCTTC
TRBJ1-5 14 NA NA TRBV6-5 CASSYSGGGQPQHF TGTGCCAGCAGTTACTCAGGGGGGGGACAGCCCCAGCATTTT
TRBJ2-5 16 NA TRBD2 TRBV30 CAWSWGSGGAQETQYF TGTGCCTGGAGTTGGGGGAGCGGGGGGGCCCAAGAGACCCAGTACTTC
TRBJ1-2 16 NA NA TRBV19 CASSAQTARGNYGYTF TGTGCCAGTAGTGCCCAAACTGCTCGGGGCAACTATGGCTACACCTTC
TRBJ2-6 16 NA NA TRBV6-6 CASSYYAGSGANVLTF TGTGCCAGCAGTTACTATGCGGGGTCTGGGGCCAACGTCCTGACTTTC
TRBJ2-7 13 medium-sized NA TRBV28 CASSIGLGYEQYF TGTGCCAGCAGTATCGGACTGGGATACGAGCAGTACTTC
TRBJ1-1 13 NA NA TRBV19 CASSWEGTTEAFF TGTGCCAGCAGTTGGGAGGGTACCACTGAAGCTTTCTTT
TRBJ1-6 14 NA NA TRBV6-5 CASWRSSYNSPLHF TGTGCCAGTTGGAGGAGCTCCTATAATTCACCCCTCCACTTT
TRBJ1-1 15 once NA TRBV5-1 CASSLEQQGGTEAFF TGCGCCAGCAGCTTGGAACAACAGGGTGGCACTGAAGCTTTCTTT
TRBJ1-3 11 NA NA TRBV14 CASSQGHTIYF TGTGCCAGCAGCCAAGGACACACCATATATTTT
TRBJ2-5 13 NA NA TRBV19 CASSNRDGETQYF TGTGCCAGTAGTAACCGGGACGGAGAGACCCAGTACTTC
TRBJ1-5 15 NA NA TRBV6-4 CASSDSRLERQPQHF TGTGCCAGCAGTGACTCGAGACTGGAGCGTCAGCCCCAGCATTTT
TRBJ2-5 10 NA NA TRBV20-1 CSAPLETQYF TGCAGTGCTCCGCTAGAGACCCAGTACTTC
TRBJ1-4 14 few NA TRBV10-2 CASSAGFTNEKLFF TGCGCCAGCAGCGCGGGGTTTACTAATGAAAAACTGTTTTTT
TRBJ2-4 16 NA TRBD2 TRBV11-1 CASSSRDYTRKNIQYF TGTGCCAGCAGCTCCCGGGACTACACTCGCAAAAACATTCAGTACTTC
TRBJ2-3 15 few TRBD1 TRBV7-6 CASSLAGTGTDTQYF TGTGCCAGCAGCTTAGCGGGGACAGGCACAGATACGCAGTATTTT
TRBJ2-3 15 NA NA TRBV7-7 CASSLAGPGTDTQYF TGTGCCAGCAGCTTAGCTGGGCCAGGGACTGATACGCAGTATTTT
TRBJ2-1 13 NA NA TRBV7-3 CASSHGGSNEQFF TGTGCCAGCAGCCACGGGGGTAGCAATGAGCAGTTCTTC
TRBJ2-1 17 NA TRBD1 TRBV6-4 CASSDFYRGREYNEQFF TGTGCCAGCAGTGACTTCTACAGGGGCAGGGAGTACAATGAGCAGTTCTTC
TRBJ2-7 13 NA TRBD1 TRBV11-2 CASSPDRAYEQYF TGTGCCAGCAGCCCCGACAGGGCCTACGAGCAGTACTTC
TRBJ1-3 17 once TRBD1 TRBV4-1 CASSPGQTALSGNTIYF TGCGCCAGCAGCCCGGGACAGACAGCTCTCTCTGGAAACACCATATATTTT
TRBJ2-7 15 NA TRBD2 TRBV27 CASSPSGGPSYEQYF TGTGCCAGCAGTCCAAGCGGGGGGCCCTCCTACGAGCAGTACTTC
TRBJ2-3 12 NA NA TRBV27 CASTGFADTQYF TGTGCCAGCACGGGGTTCGCAGATACGCAGTATTTT
TRBJ1-1 12 NA NA TRBV30 CAWRLRYTEAFF TGTGCCTGGAGACTCCGTTACACTGAAGCTTTCTTT
TRBJ1-5 15 NA NA TRBV27 CASSRDSYSNQPQHF TGTGCCAGCAGTCGGGACTCCTATAGCAATCAGCCCCAGCATTTT
TRBJ2-5 14 NA TRBD1 TRBV9 CASSPRQGGETQYF TGTGCCAGCAGCCCCCGACAGGGTGGAGAGACCCAGTACTTC
TRBJ1-5 14 few NA TRBV5-5 CASRFDRNNQPQHF TGTGCCAGCAGATTCGACAGGAACAATCAGCCCCAGCATTTT
TRBJ1-4 16 NA TRBD1 TRBV4-1 CASSQTFRDRGREVFF TGCGCCAGCAGCCAAACTTTCCGGGACAGGGGACGCGAGGTGTTTTTT
TRBJ1-1 16 NA NA TRBV27 CASSLSGQGGWTEAFF TGTGCCAGCAGTTTATCCGGGCAAGGGGGTTGGACTGAAGCTTTCTTT
TRBJ2-3 16 NA NA TRBV19 CASSIRPGAGTDTQYF TGTGCCAGTAGTATTCGGCCGGGGGCTGGCACAGATACGCAGTATTTT
TRBJ2-1 15 NA TRBD2 TRBV2 CASSELAGGRNEQFF TGTGCCAGCAGTGAGCTAGCGGGGGGGCGGAATGAGCAGTTCTTC
TRBJ2-7 15 NA NA TRBV6-5 CASSLPGDRRYEQYF TGTGCCAGCAGTTTGCCGGGGGACAGACGCTACGAGCAGTACTTC
TRBJ1-4 15 NA NA TRBV14 CASSQVRVTNEKLFF TGTGCCAGCAGCCAAGTCAGGGTTACTAATGAAAAACTGTTTTTT
TRBJ2-3 16 NA TRBD2 TRBV6-6 CASSPVLAGGTDTQYF TGTGCCAGCAGTCCCGTACTAGCGGGGGGCACAGATACGCAGTATTTT
TRBJ1-4 15 NA NA TRBV30 CAWSVGQSLNEKLFF TGTGCCTGGAGTGTAGGGCAGAGCTTAAATGAAAAACTGTTTTTT
TRBJ2-3 15 once NA TRBV5-6 CASSLRRLGTDTQYF TGTGCCAGCAGCTTGAGACGGTTGGGGACAGATACGCAGTATTTT
TRBJ1-6 15 NA NA TRBV4-2 CASSQEILVNSPLHF TGTGCCAGCAGCCAAGAAATCCTAGTCAATTCACCCCTCCACTTT
TRBJ2-5 13 NA NA TRBV30 CAWSMGNQETQYF TGTGCCTGGAGTATGGGTAACCAAGAGACCCAGTACTTC
TRBJ1-5 16 NA NA TRBV4-1 CASSQDPGNSNQPQHF TGCGCCAGCAGCCAAGATCCCGGTAATAGCAATCAGCCCCAGCATTTT
TRBJ2-1 15 NA NA TRBV9 CASSEEGTSYNEQFF TGTGCCAGCAGCGAGGAGGGGACCTCCTACAATGAGCAGTTCTTC
TRBJ1-2 14 NA TRBD1 TRBV6-6 CASSTDRGRHGYTF TGTGCCAGCAGCACGGACAGGGGGCGGCATGGCTACACCTTC
TRBJ2-1 15 NA NA TRBV5-1 CASSLGDWNYNEQFF TGCGCCAGCAGCCTAGGAGACTGGAACTACAATGAGCAGTTCTTC
TRBJ1-2 17 NA TRBD1 TRBV18 CASSAERGLQGANGYTF TGTGCCAGCTCAGCGGAAAGAGGGCTACAGGGGGCCAATGGCTACACCTTC
TRBJ2-1 14 NA NA TRBV7-9 CASSSRDVKNEQFF TGTGCCAGCAGCTCCCGGGACGTAAAAAATGAGCAGTTCTTC
TRBJ1-1 14 NA NA TRBV2 CASNSIQGFTEAFF TGTGCCAGCAATTCAATTCAAGGGTTCACAGAAGCTTTCTTT
TRBJ2-5 16 NA NA TRBV7-2 CASSFWGRGSQETQYF TGTGCCAGCAGCTTCTGGGGAAGGGGAAGTCAAGAGACCCAGTACTTC
TRBJ2-7 14 NA NA TRBV19 CASSIGNGPYEQYF TGTGCCAGTAGTATAGGGAACGGACCCTACGAGCAGTACTTC
TRBJ2-3 12 NA NA TRBV5-4 CASSVGPDTQYF TGTGCCAGCAGCGTCGGGCCAGATACGCAGTATTTT
TRBJ2-2 15 NA TRBD1 TRBV19 CASSIRQGYTGELFF TGTGCCAGTAGTATTCGACAGGGTTACACCGGGGAGCTGTTTTTT
TRBJ2-2 15 once NA TRBV5-4 CASSLSAENTGELFF TGTGCCAGCAGCTTGTCCGCAGAGAACACCGGGGAGCTGTTTTTT
TRBJ2-1 15 NA TRBD2 TRBV19 CASTPLAGGYNEQFF TGTGCCAGTACCCCACTAGCGGGGGGCTACAATGAGCAGTTCTTC
TRBJ1-2 14 NA TRBD1 TRBV19 CASSSGQGAYGYTF TGTGCCAGTAGTTCGGGACAGGGGGCCTATGGCTACACCTTC
TRBJ1-5 18 NA TRBD1 TRBV27 CASSALLTGGRSNQPQHF TGTGCCAGCAGTGCCCTATTGACAGGGGGCCGGAGCAATCAGCCCCAGCATTTT
TRBJ2-5 15 NA TRBD2 TRBV5-1 CASSERPGGQETQYF TGCGCCAGCAGTGAGCGCCCGGGAGGTCAAGAGACCCAGTACTTC
TRBJ2-4 14 once TRBD1 TRBV6-1 CASAQSAQGNIQYF TGTGCCAGCGCTCAATCGGCACAGGGGAACATTCAGTACTTC
TRBJ2-2 13 NA NA TRBV19 CASLWGNTGELFF TGTGCCAGTTTGTGGGGGAACACCGGGGAGCTGTTTTTT
TRBJ2-2 17 NA TRBD2 TRBV29-1 CSAEGSNSGGKAGELFF TGCAGCGCCGAGGGGTCTAATAGCGGGGGGAAAGCCGGGGAGCTGTTTTTT